Listed below are T cell receptor beta chains from one sample, sequenced in a study of shared clonotypes between healthy human individuals. Assay used: immunoSEQ multiplex PCR; TCRdb lists only in-frame clones, some missing. The repertoire holds roughly 400,000 clones, with around 96% as singletons. The sequenced material came from memory CD8+ T cells sorted from blood. These receptors were taken from a man aged 30 to 45 in good health. Both conserved end residues are part of each CDR3. D genes are given only for firm matches. Where a row states a size, it is once, few, many or the class of an expanded clone; other rows omit it.

clone_size	v_call	d_call	cdr3_length	j_call	cdr3_nt	cdr3_aa
NA	TRBV14	TRBD2	16	TRBJ2-3	TGTGCCAGCAGCCTTATTAGCGGGAGGGCCACAGATACGCAGTATTTT	CASSLISGRATDTQYF
NA	TRBV28	NA	14	TRBJ2-7	TGTGCCAGCAGTTACCGGGACGGCACCTACGAGCAGTACTTC	CASSYRDGTYEQYF
NA	TRBV7-9	NA	16	TRBJ2-1	TGTGCCAGCACCACCGGGGTCGGGAGACCCTACAATGAGCAGTTCTTC	CASTTGVGRPYNEQFF
NA	TRBV11-2	NA	13	TRBJ2-7	TGTGCCAGCAGCTTAGGGCGCGCGTTCGAGCAGTACTTC	CASSLGRAFEQYF
NA	TRBV6-6	NA	12	TRBJ2-7	TGTGCCAGCCGCGACTACTTCTACGAGCAGTACTTC	CASRDYFYEQYF
NA	TRBV30	NA	12	TRBJ1-2	TGTGCCTGGAGTGGACAAAACTATGGCTACACCTTC	CAWSGQNYGYTF
NA	TRBV2	NA	13	TRBJ1-1	TGTGCCAGCGCAAATTCAGCGAACACTGAAGCTTTCTTT	CASANSANTEAFF
once	TRBV2	NA	12	TRBJ2-5	TGTGCCAGCCGCTTAGGGCGGGAGACCCAGTACTTC	CASRLGRETQYF
NA	TRBV19	TRBD1	13	TRBJ2-5	TGTGCCAGTAGTCGAGGACAGGGAGAGACCCAGTACTTC	CASSRGQGETQYF
NA	TRBV28	TRBD1	14	TRBJ1-2	TGTGCCAGCAGTTTAGCAGACAGGGTATATGGCTACACCTTC	CASSLADRVYGYTF
NA	TRBV6-1	NA	14	TRBJ1-5	TGTGCCAGCAGTGGAGGGGACGGATTTCAGCCCCAGCATTTT	CASSGGDGFQPQHF
NA	TRBV6-5	NA	13	TRBJ1-1	TGTGCCAGCAGTTTGTTAGGAAACACTGAAGCTTTCTTT	CASSLLGNTEAFF
NA	TRBV29-1	NA	15	TRBJ2-1	TGCAGCGCTGTCTTAAGTGATAGCTCCTACAATGAGCAGTTCTTC	CSAVLSDSSYNEQFF
NA	TRBV27	NA	14	TRBJ2-1	TGTGCCAGCAGTTGGGAGTCGAGGGTGAGGGAGCAGTTCTTC	CASSWESRVREQFF
NA	TRBV27	NA	19	TRBJ2-4	TGTGCCAGCAGTTCGTACAGGGCAAACAGGGACCTAGCCAAAAACATTCAGTACTTC	CASSSYRANRDLAKNIQYF
NA	TRBV5-1	NA	15	TRBJ1-6	TGCGCCAGCAGCTTCCGAGGGACGGTCAATTCACCCCTCCACTTT	CASSFRGTVNSPLHF
NA	TRBV13	TRBD1	14	TRBJ2-7	TGTGCCAGCAGCGCGGACAGGCGACCCTACGAGCAGTACTTC	CASSADRRPYEQYF
NA	TRBV6-5	NA	13	TRBJ1-6	TGTGCCAGCAGTTACAGGGATAATTCACCCCTCCACTTT	CASSYRDNSPLHF
NA	TRBV6-5	NA	14	TRBJ1-5	TGTGCCAGCAGTTATCAAGGGGCCAATCAGCCCCAGCATTTT	CASSYQGANQPQHF
NA	TRBV12-5	TRBD2	19	TRBJ2-5	TGTGCTAGTGGTTTGGTGACCCGTGGACTAGCGTATCAAGAAGAGACCCAGTACTTC	CASGLVTRGLAYQEETQYF
NA	TRBV5-4	NA	14	TRBJ1-5	TGTGCCAGCAGCTTGGGGGGTAGCAATCAGCCCCAGCATTTT	CASSLGGSNQPQHF
NA	TRBV7-9	NA	15	TRBJ2-1	TGTGCCACCGGGACTCACGTGGCCTCCTACAATGAGCAGTTCTTC	CATGTHVASYNEQFF
NA	TRBV7-9	NA	14	TRBJ2-5	TGTGCCAGCAGCCTGGCGGGACACCAAGAGACCCAGTACTTC	CASSLAGHQETQYF
NA	TRBV19	TRBD1	13	TRBJ1-1	TGTGCCAGTAGCCAGGGGGGGGACACTGAAGCTTTCTTT	CASSQGGDTEAFF
NA	TRBV6-1	NA	14	TRBJ2-4	TGTGCCGGAGGGAGGCTTATAGCCAAAAACATTCAGTACTTC	CAGGRLIAKNIQYF
NA	TRBV6-1	NA	14	TRBJ2-7	TGTGCCAGCAGTGCCCCGGACAGAGGCTACGAGCAGTACTTC	CASSAPDRGYEQYF
NA	TRBV10-3	TRBD1	12	TRBJ1-2	TGTGCCATCAGTCCTCGGACAGGGCCCTTCACCTTC	CAISPRTGPFTF
NA	TRBV6-4	NA	13	TRBJ2-1	TGTGCCAGCAGTGAAGGACAGCTCAATGAGCAGTTCTTC	CASSEGQLNEQFF
NA	TRBV27	NA	13	TRBJ2-1	TGTGCCAGCAGTTTGGAGGGCTACAATGAGCAGTTCTTC	CASSLEGYNEQFF
NA	TRBV18	TRBD2	15	TRBJ2-1	TGTGCCAGCTCACCCGGACTAGCGGGAGGGAATGAGCAGTTCTTC	CASSPGLAGGNEQFF
NA	TRBV19	NA	10	TRBJ2-1	TGTGCCAGTGGGGCCCATGAGCAGTTCTTC	CASGAHEQFF
NA	TRBV29-1	TRBD1	16	TRBJ2-7	TGCAGCGTTGTCGGCCCGGGACAGCACTCCTCCTACGAGCAGTACTTC	CSVVGPGQHSSYEQYF
NA	TRBV5-4	NA	15	TRBJ2-1	TGTGCCAGCAGCTTGGCGGCGAAAGGGGGCAATGAGCAGTTCTTC	CASSLAAKGGNEQFF
NA	TRBV7-9	NA	13	TRBJ2-1	TGTGCCAGCAGCTTAGGGGCGAACAATGAGCAGTTCTTC	CASSLGANNEQFF
NA	TRBV5-6	NA	13	TRBJ2-2	TGTGCCAGCACCTTCTCCGGGGCCGGGGAGCTGTTTTTT	CASTFSGAGELFF
NA	TRBV5-4	TRBD2	15	TRBJ2-5	TGTGCCAGCAGCTTGGTCGGGACTAGCGAAGAGACCCAGTACTTC	CASSLVGTSEETQYF
NA	TRBV6-5	NA	14	TRBJ1-1	TGTGCCAGCAGTTACAGTGGGGGCCTCACTGAAGCTTTCTTT	CASSYSGGLTEAFF
NA	TRBV5-1	NA	13	TRBJ2-3	TGCGCCAGCAGCTGGACTAACACAGATACGCAGTATTTT	CASSWTNTDTQYF
NA	TRBV28	NA	15	TRBJ2-7	TGTGCCAGCAGATCGTCCGAGACCTTCGCCTACGAGCAGTACTTC	CASRSSETFAYEQYF
NA	TRBV10-3	NA	12	TRBJ2-3	TGTGCCATCACTAGCGGCACAGATACGCAGTATTTT	CAITSGTDTQYF
NA	TRBV10-3	TRBD2	14	TRBJ2-7	TGTGCCAGCTGTGAACCGGGACTAGCGTACGAGCAGTACTTC	CASCEPGLAYEQYF
NA	TRBV28	NA	16	TRBJ1-5	TGTGCCAGCAGCAACCCCATGGGGGATCGCAATCAGCCCCAGCATTTT	CASSNPMGDRNQPQHF
NA	TRBV6-6	NA	13	TRBJ1-2	TGTGCCAGCAAACCTCCCAGTGGGCCTTTGGCCCTCTTC	CASKPPSGPLALF
NA	TRBV7-9	TRBD1	15	TRBJ1-5	TGTGCCAGCAGCCCCGGGACAGGTGGGGATCAGCCCCAGCATTTT	CASSPGTGGDQPQHF
NA	TRBV7-9	NA	13	TRBJ1-1	TGTGCCAGCAGCTTAAGTGAGGTGTCGAAAGCTTTCTTT	CASSLSEVSKAFF
NA	TRBV4-2	TRBD1	14	TRBJ1-2	TGTGCCAGCAGCCACCCGGGACAGAACTATGGCTACACCTTC	CASSHPGQNYGYTF
NA	TRBV7-2	TRBD1	14	TRBJ2-7	TGTGCCAGCAGCTTCAGACAGGGGGCCTACGAGCAGTACTTC	CASSFRQGAYEQYF
NA	TRBV7-2	NA	17	TRBJ1-5	TGTGCCAGCAGCTTAGTCGTCTTGGGAGGGGGACATCAGCCCCAGCATTTT	CASSLVVLGGGHQPQHF
NA	TRBV4-1	NA	15	TRBJ2-7	TGCGCCAGCAGCCAAGATGGGTTGGCTTTCTCCGAGCAGTACTTC	CASSQDGLAFSEQYF
NA	TRBV19	TRBD1	16	TRBJ1-4	TGTGCCAGTAGGACCAACAGGGGGCCAACTAATGAAAAACTGTTTTTT	CASRTNRGPTNEKLFF
NA	TRBV28	NA	13	TRBJ2-7	TGTGCCAGCAGTTGGACTTCTCCCAACGAGCAGTACTTC	CASSWTSPNEQYF
NA	TRBV7-2	NA	16	TRBJ2-3	TGTGCCAGCAGTCGTAGGGTTCTAGCTTTCGATCATACGCAGTATTTT	CASSRRVLAFDHTQYF
NA	TRBV27	TRBD2	17	TRBJ2-3	TGTGCCAGCAGTTTTTGGGCTAGCGGGAGAGTACCAGATACGCAGTATTTT	CASSFWASGRVPDTQYF
NA	TRBV6-1	TRBD1	17	TRBJ2-2	TGTGCCAGCAGTGGAACCGACAGGGGAAGTTACACCGGGGAGCTGTTTTTT	CASSGTDRGSYTGELFF
NA	TRBV4-1	TRBD2	18	TRBJ2-1	TGCGCCAGCAGCCAAGCTCCGTCTGGGGGAGGGCACTACAATGAGCAGTTCTTC	CASSQAPSGGGHYNEQFF